This T cell receptor beta chain was documented in a study of post-analysis software for immune sequencing data. Study results and limitations: People with multiple sclerosis had a significantly lower normalized Chao1 diversity than controls did. F-measure co-clustering was strong for batch-matched samples. Comparison of patients with controls showed 4 to 6 TRBV segments more frequent in patients, TRBV5-6, TRBV5-1 and TRBV20-1 among them.

cDNA libraries of TCR beta carried unique molecular identifiers. MiXCR was run by TCRdb on the PCR reads, yielding one entry per CDR3 protein. The sample includes approximately 730,000 distinct CDR3 sequences, less than 35% of them seen just once. The V and J ends lost 2 bases and 4 bases respectively, with 7 bases between them. The CDR3 has 14 residues. Germline lookup yields CDR1 SGHRS and CDR2 YFSETQ. This clonotype was counted only a few times. Its target is unknown. This TCR was recovered from a girl aged 10-17 years with multiple sclerosis. The chain employs TRBV5-1 and TRBJ2-6, with D possibly matching TRBD1 (6 bases). The sample was blood. The chain's CDR3 is CASSFGTGANVLTF. The CDR3, as DNA: TGCGCCAGCAGCTTTGGGACAGGGGCCAACGTCCTGACTTTC.